This T cell receptor (beta chain) derives from a study of spatial heterogeneity in lung cancer. Many counts were recorded for this clonotype. A single record per CDR3 protein comes from TCRdb applying MiXCR to the 5' RACE reads. The sample records approximately 21,000 distinct CDR3 sequences, less than 3.5% being singletons. CDR3 size: 17 residues. CDR1 LGHNA and CDR2 YNFKEQ come from the germline V gene. The V and J ends lost 0 bases and 2 bases, in that order; junction bases with no gene match: 8. Specified time point: sample taken at primary tumor resection. The TCR comes from a female donor with early-stage non-small cell lung cancer. This sample comprised PBMCs, obtained at surgery. The chain recombines TRBV4-2 with TRBJ2-3, with 7 bases identical to TRBD2. The CDR3 coding sequence is TGTGCCAGCAGCCAAGATACGGGACTAATAAACACAGATACGCAGTATTTT. Translation: CASSQDTGLINTDTQYF.